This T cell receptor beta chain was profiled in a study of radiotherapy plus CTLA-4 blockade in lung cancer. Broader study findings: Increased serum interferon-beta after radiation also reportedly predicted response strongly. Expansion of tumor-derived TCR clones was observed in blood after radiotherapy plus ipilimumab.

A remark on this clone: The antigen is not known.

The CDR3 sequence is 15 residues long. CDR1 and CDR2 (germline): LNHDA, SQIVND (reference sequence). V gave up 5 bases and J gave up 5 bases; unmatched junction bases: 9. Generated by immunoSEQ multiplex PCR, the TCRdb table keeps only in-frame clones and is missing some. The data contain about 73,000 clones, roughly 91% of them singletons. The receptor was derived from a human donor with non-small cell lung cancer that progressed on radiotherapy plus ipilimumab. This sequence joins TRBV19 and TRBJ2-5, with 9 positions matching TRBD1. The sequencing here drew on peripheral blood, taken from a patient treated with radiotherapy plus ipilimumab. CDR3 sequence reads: CASSAGTGFRETQYF. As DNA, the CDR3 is TGTGCCAGTAGTGCCGGGACAGGGTTTCGTGAGACCCAGTACTTC.